This T cell receptor (beta chain) was retrieved from a study of glioma-infiltrating T cells. The study's findings and limits: Gliomas, especially low-grade, showed above-expected tissue-blood divergence; non-neoplastic patients showed below. Only very few CDR3 sequences appeared in both tissue and blood.

In this sample, this clonotype turned up many times. What it binds is not known. TCR alpha and beta CDR3 regions were amplified from RNA using iRepertoire nested multiplex PCR. Tissue mRNA or PBMC total RNA, roughly 100-400 ng, went into one-step reverse transcription and amplification. From the multiplex PCR reads, TCRdb called clonotypes with MiXCR, one entry per CDR3 protein. The data hold approximately 45,000 distinct CDR3 sequences, with around 22% observed a single time. V lost 7 bases and J 0 bases, leaving 12 bases between the germline ends. The CDR3 spans 15 residues. CDR1 MNHNS and CDR2 SASEGT come from the germline V gene.

The source of this sequence is a human donor with low-grade glioma or glioblastoma, undergoing nonglioma brain surgery, or in good health (not recorded which). The sample was glioma tissue, nonneoplastic brain tissue, or PBMCs (not recorded which). V usage is TRBV6-1 and J usage is TRBJ2-2; D remains unclear. The CDR3 sequence: CASTPAYPNTGELFF. DNA for the CDR3: TGTGCCAGCACCCCAGCCTATCCGAACACCGGGGAGCTGTTTTTT.